The clone carrying this T cell receptor (beta chain) came up many times. Its antigen is undetermined. This sample was taken from a study of T cell repertoires in cytomegalovirus infection. The overall study: HLA-B-restricted CMV epitopes that are well studied were used alongside recently identified HLA-C-restricted ones. Through public TCR beta signatures, both CMV infection and matching HLA type were indicated. Study conclusions and caveats: Carriage of CMV together with the relevant HLA was identifiable through cumulative public TCR beta family frequency. CMV-specific HLA-C-restricted TCR beta clonotypes dominated the ex vivo response.

From the reads, TCRdb called clonotypes with MiXCR, one entry per CDR3 protein. The sample lists about 57,000 distinct CDR3 sequences, 20% to 25% seen once, with around 72% in the top ten. This CDR3 is built from 13 residues. V was clipped by 2 bases and J by 7 bases, with 9 bases between them. The V gene's germline CDR1 is SGHTA and CDR2 FQGNSA. The TCR sequence derives from a human donor in good health (CMV status not recorded). Some clones in this sample may be carry-over from other donors' samples. Sequenced material: CD8+ T cells from cultured PBMCs, taken from culture after CMV antigen stimulation. The V call is TRBV7-2, the J call TRBJ1-5; D gene uncertain. The CDR3 DNA sequence: TGTGCCAGCAGCTTAAATCAGGTCCAGCCCCAGCATTTT. This encodes CASSLNQVQPQHF.